The clone carrying this T cell receptor beta chain was counted once. Its antigen is still unknown. The data stem from a study of Graves' ophthalmopathy and Graves' hyperthyroidism. As for the study in general: A follow-up of 18 months without ophthalmopathy meant that hyperthyroidism was stable. Study findings and constraints: Prediction of ophthalmopathy progression reached around 71% sensitivity and 72% to 75% specificity.

Orbital computed tomography, thyroid ultrasound, TRAb, serum thyroxine and clinical symptoms formed the basis of diagnosis. The CDR3 sequence is 17 residues long. V dropped 5 bases and J dropped 0 bases, with 14 bases sitting between them. Germline loops: CDR1 SEHNR, CDR2 FQNEAQ (reference sequence). CDR3 regions of TCR beta were amplified from RNA transcripts. The first round was an RT-PCR with HTBI primers, and the second round was a multiplex PCR. TCRdb used MiXCR to reprocess the multiplex PCR reads, holding one entry per CDR3 protein. Of some 1.1 million distinct CDR3 sequences in the sample, about two fifths were seen once.

This clonotype was sampled from an adult man with Graves' hyperthyroidism. Sequencing was done on a sample of peripheral blood or thyroid tissue (not recorded which). V gene TRBV7-9 combines with J gene TRBJ1-6; D gene ambiguous. The CDR3 sequence is CASSVDSASSYNSPLHF. The CDR3 nucleotides read TGTGCCAGCAGCGTAGATTCGGCCAGCTCCTATAATTCACCCCTCCACTTT.